The sample holds one count of the clone carrying this T cell receptor (beta chain). This entry is derived from a study of blood T cell repertoires in COVID-19. At the level of the study: Samples representing acute and convalescent COVID-19 were sourced from the United States, Italy and Spain. The cDNA or gDNA used as material had been derived from T cells, B-cell-depleted T cells, or PBMCs.

Germline-derived CDR1 and CDR2 are LNHDA and SQIVND (reference sequence). The CDR3 is 11 residues long. The V and J ends lost 6 bases and 1 base respectively, with 3 bases between them. Original methodology: Estimated nucleated cell counts came from reference gene primer amplification. This table comes from immunoSEQ multiplex PCR, and its TCRdb copy is limited to in-frame clones, with some not included. That table is the source of V, J and clone size, and D and trimming were worked out from the DNA. The sample contains almost 70,000 clones, around 88% of which appear only once. V and J are TRBV19 and TRBJ1-2; no firm D call. The sequence came from a woman in her 70s with acute or convalescent COVID-19. The sequenced sample consisted of peripheral blood. The DNA for the CDR3 is TGTGCCAGTAGCCGTAACTATGGCTACACCTTC. It specifies CASSRNYGYTF. Supplemented by reference TRBV19 and TRBJ1-2, the full variable domain reads DGGITQSPKYLFRKEGQNVTLSCEQNLNHDAMYWYRQDPGQGLRLIYYSQIVNDFQKGDIAEGYSVSREKKESFPLTVTSAQKNPTAFYLCASSRNYGYTFGSGTRLTVV.